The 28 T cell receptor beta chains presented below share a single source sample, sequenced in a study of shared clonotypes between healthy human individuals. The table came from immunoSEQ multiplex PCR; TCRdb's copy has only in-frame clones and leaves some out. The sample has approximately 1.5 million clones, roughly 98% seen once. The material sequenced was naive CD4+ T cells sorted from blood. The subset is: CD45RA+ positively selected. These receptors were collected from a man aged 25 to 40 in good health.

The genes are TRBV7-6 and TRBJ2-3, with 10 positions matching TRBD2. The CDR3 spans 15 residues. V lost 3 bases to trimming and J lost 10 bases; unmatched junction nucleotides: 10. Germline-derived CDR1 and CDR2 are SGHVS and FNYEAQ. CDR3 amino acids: CASSFPGSGGVAQYF. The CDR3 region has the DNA TGTGCCAGCAGCTTCCCTGGGAGCGGGGGGGTTGCGCAGTATTTT.

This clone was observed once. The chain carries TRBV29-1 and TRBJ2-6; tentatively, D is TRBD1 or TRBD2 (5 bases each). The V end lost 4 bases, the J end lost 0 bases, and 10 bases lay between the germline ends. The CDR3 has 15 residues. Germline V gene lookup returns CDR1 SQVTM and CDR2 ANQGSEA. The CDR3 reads CSVVGEPSGANVLTF. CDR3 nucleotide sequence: TGCAGCGTTGTGGGGGAGCCCTCTGGGGCCAACGTCCTGACTTTC.

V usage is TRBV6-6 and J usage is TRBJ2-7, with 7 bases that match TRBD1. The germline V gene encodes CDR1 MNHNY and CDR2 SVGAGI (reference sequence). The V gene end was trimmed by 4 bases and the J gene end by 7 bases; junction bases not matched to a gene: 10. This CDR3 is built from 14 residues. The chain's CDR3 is CASSSVERGREQYF. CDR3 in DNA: TGTGCCAGCAGTTCAGTTGAGAGGGGGCGGGAGCAGTACTTC.

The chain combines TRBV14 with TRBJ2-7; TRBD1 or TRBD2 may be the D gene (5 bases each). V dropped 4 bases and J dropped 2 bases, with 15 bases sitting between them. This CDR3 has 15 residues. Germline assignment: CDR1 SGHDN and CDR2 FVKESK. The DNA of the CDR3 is TGTGCCAGCAGCCCTCGGGACGGAGCCACCTACGAGCAGTACTTC. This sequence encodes CASSPRDGATYEQYF.

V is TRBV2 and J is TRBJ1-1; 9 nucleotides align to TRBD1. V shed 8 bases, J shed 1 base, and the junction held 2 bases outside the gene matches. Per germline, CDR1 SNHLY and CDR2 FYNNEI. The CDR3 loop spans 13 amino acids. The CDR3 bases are TGTGCCAGCGTACAGGGGGCGAACACTGAAGCTTTCTTT. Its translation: CASVQGANTEAFF.

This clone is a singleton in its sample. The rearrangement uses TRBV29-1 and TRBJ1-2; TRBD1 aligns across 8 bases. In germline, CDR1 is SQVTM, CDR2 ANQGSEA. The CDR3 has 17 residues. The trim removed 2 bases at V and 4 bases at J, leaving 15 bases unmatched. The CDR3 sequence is CSVESPRGHPSFYGYTF. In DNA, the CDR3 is TGCAGCGTTGAATCCCCCAGGGGGCATCCTTCCTTCTATGGCTACACCTTC. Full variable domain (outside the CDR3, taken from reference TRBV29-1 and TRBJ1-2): SAVISQKPSRDICQRGTSLTIQCQVDSQVTMMFWYRQQPGQSLTLIATANQGSEATYESGFVIDKFPISRPNLTFSTLTVSNMSPEDSSIYLCSVESPRGHPSFYGYTFGSGTRLTVV.

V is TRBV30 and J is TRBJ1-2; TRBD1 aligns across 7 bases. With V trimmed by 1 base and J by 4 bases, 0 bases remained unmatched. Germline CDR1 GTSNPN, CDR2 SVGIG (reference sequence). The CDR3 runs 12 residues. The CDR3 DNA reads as TGTGCCTGGAGTGCAGGGGGCTATGGCTACACCTTC. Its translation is CAWSAGGYGYTF.

CDR3 in DNA: TGCGCCAGCCGGGGAAGGGGACAAACCTACGAGCAGTACTTC. Its protein is CASRGRGQTYEQYF. V gene TRBV5-1 combines with J gene TRBJ2-7, with a possible D match to TRBD1 (6 bases). The CDR3 covers 14 residues. Trimming stripped 7 bases from V and 2 bases from J, with 16 bases between. Germline V gene lookup returns CDR1 SGHRS and CDR2 YFSETQ. Together with reference TRBV5-1 and TRBJ2-7, the CDR3 gives the full variable domain: KAGVTQTPRYLIKTRGQQVTLSCSPISGHRSVSWYQQTPGQGLQFLFEYFSETQRNKGNFPGRFSGRQFSNSRSEMNVSTLELGDSALYLCASRGRGQTYEQYFGPGTRLTVT.

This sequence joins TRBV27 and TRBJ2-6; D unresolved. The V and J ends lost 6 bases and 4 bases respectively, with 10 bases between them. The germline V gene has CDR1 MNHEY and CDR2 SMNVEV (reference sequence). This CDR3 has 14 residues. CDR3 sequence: CASSLLRGANVLTF. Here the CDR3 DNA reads TGTGCCAGCAGCCTACTCCGGGGGGCCAACGTCCTGACTTTC.

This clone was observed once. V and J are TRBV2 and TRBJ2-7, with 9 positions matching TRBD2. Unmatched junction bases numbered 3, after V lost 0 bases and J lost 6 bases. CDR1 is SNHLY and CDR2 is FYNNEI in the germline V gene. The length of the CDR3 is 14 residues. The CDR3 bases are TGTGCCAGCAGTGAAGCCGGGCGGGAGGGCGAGCAGTACTTC. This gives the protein CASSEAGREGEQYF.

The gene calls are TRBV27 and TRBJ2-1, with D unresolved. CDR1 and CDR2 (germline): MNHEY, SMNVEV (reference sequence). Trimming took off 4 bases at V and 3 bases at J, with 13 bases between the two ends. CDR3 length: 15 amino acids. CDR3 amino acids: CASSSTISGYNEQFF. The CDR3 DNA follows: TGTGCCAGCAGTTCTACAATATCGGGCTACAATGAGCAGTTCTTC.

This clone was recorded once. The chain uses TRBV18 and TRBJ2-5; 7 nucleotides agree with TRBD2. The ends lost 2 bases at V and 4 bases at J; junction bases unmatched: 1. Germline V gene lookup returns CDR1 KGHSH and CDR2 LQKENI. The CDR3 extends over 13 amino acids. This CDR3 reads CASSPAGAETQYF. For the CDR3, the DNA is TGTGCCAGCTCACCAGCGGGAGCAGAGACCCAGTACTTC.

CDR3 residues: CASSMEHYGYTF. The CDR3 DNA sequence: TGCGCCAGCAGCATGGAGCATTATGGCTACACCTTC. The chain is built from TRBV5-1 and TRBJ1-2; D is uncertain. The germline gives CDR1 SGHRS, CDR2 YFSETQ. V lost 4 bases, J lost 5 bases, and 9 bases lay in between. The CDR3 runs 12 residues. The full variable domain, its missing parts supplied by reference TRBV5-1 and TRBJ1-2, is KAGVTQTPRYLIKTRGQQVTLSCSPISGHRSVSWYQQTPGQGLQFLFEYFSETQRNKGNFPGRFSGRQFSNSRSEMNVSTLELGDSALYLCASSMEHYGYTFGSGTRLTVV.

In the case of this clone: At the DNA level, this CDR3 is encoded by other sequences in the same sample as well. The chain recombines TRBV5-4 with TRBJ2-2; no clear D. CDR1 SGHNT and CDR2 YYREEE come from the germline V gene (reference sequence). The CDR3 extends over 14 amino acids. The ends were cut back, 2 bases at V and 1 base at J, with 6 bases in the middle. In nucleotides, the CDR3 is TGTGCCAGCAGCTTAGTTGGGAACACCGGGGAGCTGTTTTTT. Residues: CASSLVGNTGELFF.

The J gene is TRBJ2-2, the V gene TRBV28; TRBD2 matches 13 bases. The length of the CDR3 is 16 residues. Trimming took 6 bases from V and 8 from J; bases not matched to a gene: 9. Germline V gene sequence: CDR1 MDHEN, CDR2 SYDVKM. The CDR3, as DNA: TGTGCCAGCAGAAGGACTAGCGGGAGCCTCAGGGGGGAGCTGTTTTTT. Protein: CASRRTSGSLRGELFF.

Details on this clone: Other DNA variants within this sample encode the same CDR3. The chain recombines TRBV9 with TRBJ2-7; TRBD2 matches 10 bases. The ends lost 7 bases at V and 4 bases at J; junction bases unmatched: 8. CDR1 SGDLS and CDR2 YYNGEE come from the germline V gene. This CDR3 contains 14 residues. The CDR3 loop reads CASSRAGGPYEQYF. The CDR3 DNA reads TGTGCCAGCTCCCGAGCGGGAGGGCCTTACGAGCAGTACTTC.

The CDR3 DNA is TGTGCCAGCGGTATCGGGACTAGTCTGCGGGAGCTGTTTTTT. Its translation: CASGIGTSLRELFF. The chain has TRBV6-1 and TRBJ2-2; 8 bases are shared with TRBD2. Per the germline V gene, CDR1 is MNHNS and CDR2 is SASEGT. This CDR3 spans 14 amino acids. Trimming at V came to 8 bases and at J to 9 bases, leaving 11 bases not matched to a gene.

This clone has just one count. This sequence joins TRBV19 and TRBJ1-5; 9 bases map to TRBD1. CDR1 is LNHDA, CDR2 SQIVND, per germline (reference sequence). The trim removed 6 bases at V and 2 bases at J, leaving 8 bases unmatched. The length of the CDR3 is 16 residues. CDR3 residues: CASSPDRGRGNQPQHF. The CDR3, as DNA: TGTGCCAGTAGCCCAGACAGGGGGAGAGGCAATCAGCCCCAGCATTTT.

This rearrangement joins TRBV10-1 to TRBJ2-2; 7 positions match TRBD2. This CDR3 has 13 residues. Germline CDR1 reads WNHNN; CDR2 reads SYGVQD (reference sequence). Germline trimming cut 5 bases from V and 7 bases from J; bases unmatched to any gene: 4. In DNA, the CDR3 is TGCGCCAGCAGTCGCGGGAGTGGCGGGGAGCTGTTTTTT. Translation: CASSRGSGGELFF.

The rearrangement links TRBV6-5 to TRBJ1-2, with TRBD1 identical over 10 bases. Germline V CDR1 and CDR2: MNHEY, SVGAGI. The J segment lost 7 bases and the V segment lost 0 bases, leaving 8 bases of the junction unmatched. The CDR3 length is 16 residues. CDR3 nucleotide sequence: TGTGCCAGCAGTTACTCCACAGACAGGGGGCGAAGTGGCTACACCTTC. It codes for CASSYSTDRGRSGYTF.

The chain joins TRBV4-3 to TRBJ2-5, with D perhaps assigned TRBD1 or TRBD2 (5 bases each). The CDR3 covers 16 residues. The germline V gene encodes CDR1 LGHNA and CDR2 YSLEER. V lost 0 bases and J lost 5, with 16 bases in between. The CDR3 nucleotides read TGCGCCAGCAGCCAAGATAGTAGGGCCGGGGCGGAGACCCAGTACTTC. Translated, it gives CASSQDSRAGAETQYF.

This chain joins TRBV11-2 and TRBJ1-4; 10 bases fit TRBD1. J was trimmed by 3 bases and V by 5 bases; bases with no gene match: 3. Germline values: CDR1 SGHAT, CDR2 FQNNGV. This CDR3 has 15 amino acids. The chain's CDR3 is CASSPGQGANEKLFF. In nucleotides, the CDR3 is TGTGCCAGCAGCCCTGGACAGGGGGCTAATGAAAAACTGTTTTTT.

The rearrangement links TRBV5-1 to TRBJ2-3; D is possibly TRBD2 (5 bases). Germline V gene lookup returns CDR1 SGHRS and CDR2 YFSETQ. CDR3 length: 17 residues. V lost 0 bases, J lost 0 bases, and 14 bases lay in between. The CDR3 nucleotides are TGCGCCAGCAGCTTGGCGCTAGCACACCCTAGCACAGATACGCAGTATTTT. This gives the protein CASSLALAHPSTDTQYF.

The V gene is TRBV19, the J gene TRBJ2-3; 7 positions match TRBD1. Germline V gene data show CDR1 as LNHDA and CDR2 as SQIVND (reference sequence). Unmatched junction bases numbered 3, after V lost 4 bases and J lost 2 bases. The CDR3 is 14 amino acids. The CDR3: CASSRGQFTDTQYF. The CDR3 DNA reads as TGTGCCAGTAGTAGGGGACAGTTCACAGATACGCAGTATTTT. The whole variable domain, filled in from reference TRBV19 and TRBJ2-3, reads DGGITQSPKYLFRKEGQNVTLSCEQNLNHDAMYWYRQDPGQGLRLIYYSQIVNDFQKGDIAEGYSVSREKKESFPLTVTSAQKNPTAFYLCASSRGQFTDTQYFGPGTRLTVL.

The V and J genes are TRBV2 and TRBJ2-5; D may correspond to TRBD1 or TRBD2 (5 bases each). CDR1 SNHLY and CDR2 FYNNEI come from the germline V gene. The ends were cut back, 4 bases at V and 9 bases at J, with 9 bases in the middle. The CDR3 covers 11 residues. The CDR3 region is CASSAMGAQYF. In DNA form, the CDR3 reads TGTGCCAGCAGTGCCATGGGGGCCCAGTACTTC.

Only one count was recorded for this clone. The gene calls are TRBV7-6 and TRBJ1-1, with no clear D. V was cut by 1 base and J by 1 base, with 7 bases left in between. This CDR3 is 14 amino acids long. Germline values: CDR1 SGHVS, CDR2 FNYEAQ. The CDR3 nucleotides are TGTGCCAGCAGCTTAGGGCCCGCGAACACTGAAGCTTTCTTT. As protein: CASSLGPANTEAFF.

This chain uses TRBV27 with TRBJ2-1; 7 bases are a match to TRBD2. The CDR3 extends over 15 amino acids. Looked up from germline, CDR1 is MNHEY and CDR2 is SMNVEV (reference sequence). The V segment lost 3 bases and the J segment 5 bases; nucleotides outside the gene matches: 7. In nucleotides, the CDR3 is TGTGCCAGCAGTTTTGGGGGGGTAGGCGACAATGAGCAGTTCTTC. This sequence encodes CASSFGGVGDNEQFF.

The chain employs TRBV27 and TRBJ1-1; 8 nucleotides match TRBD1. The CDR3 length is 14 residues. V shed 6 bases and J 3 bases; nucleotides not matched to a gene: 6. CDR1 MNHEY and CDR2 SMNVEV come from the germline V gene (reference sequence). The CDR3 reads CASRVQGVYTEAFF. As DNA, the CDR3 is TGTGCCAGCAGGGTACAGGGGGTGTACACTGAAGCTTTCTTT.